This passage covers 26 T cell receptor beta chains from one sample sequenced in a study of cytomegalovirus exposure and HLA in healthy donors. The PCR made use of 60 Vbeta and 13 Jbeta primers. Sequencing was performed with immunoSEQ multiplex PCR; in TCRdb, only in-frame clones are kept and a portion is missing. The sample has roughly 180,000 clones; approximately 71% are singletons. Sequenced: PBMCs. These receptors were obtained from a woman in her forties in good health and CMV-seropositive.

The rearrangement joins TRBV14 to TRBJ2-1; 11 bases fit TRBD2. V lost 3 bases to trimming and J lost 5 bases; unmatched junction nucleotides: 18. The CDR3 covers 20 residues. The germline gives CDR1 SGHDN, CDR2 FVKESK. The CDR3 spells CASSHDRLAGFSSPHNEQFF. CDR3 nucleotides: TGTGCCAGCAGCCATGACCGACTAGCGGGATTTAGTTCCCCCCACAATGAGCAGTTCTTC.

The chain uses TRBV2 and TRBJ2-3; D not resolved. The CDR3 length is 12 residues. Germline V gene data show CDR1 as SNHLY and CDR2 as FYNNEI. Between the trimmed V and J ends, which lost 2 bases and 7 bases, there was a span of 7 bases. The CDR3 DNA follows: TGTGCCAGCAGTGAAAACAAGAATACGCAGTATTTT. The encoded protein is CASSENKNTQYF.

This clone was detected only a few times. The gene calls are TRBV7-9 and TRBJ1-1; TRBD1 matches 9 bases. Losses at the gene ends were 5 bases for V and 5 bases for J; bases not matched to a gene: 18. CDR3 length: 18 residues. Looked up from germline, CDR1 is SEHNR and CDR2 is FQNEAQ (reference sequence). The CDR3 here is CASSLLGFDRGTDTEAFF. The CDR3 coding sequence is TGTGCCAGCAGCCTTCTAGGATTTGACAGGGGGACGGATACTGAAGCTTTCTTT.

The rearrangement joins TRBV6-1 to TRBJ1-2, with 12 bases aligning to TRBD1. This CDR3 is 16 amino acids long. V shed 4 bases, J shed 2 bases, and the junction held 5 bases outside the gene matches. The V gene's germline CDR1 is MNHNS and CDR2 SASEGT. The CDR3 region is CASSGGQGALNYGYTF. CDR3 in DNA: TGTGCCAGCAGTGGGGGACAGGGGGCGCTGAACTATGGCTACACCTTC.

The rearrangement uses TRBV12-2 and TRBJ2-1; the DNA was not compared with TRBD2, the D call given in the table. TRBV12-2 is labeled a pseudogene. The length of the CDR3 is 14 residues. CDR3 nucleotides: TGTGCAAGTCGGGAGGACTGCAACTACAATGAGCAGTTCTTC. This codes for CASREDCNYNEQFF.

Only a few counts were recorded for this clone. The CDR3 reads CASSEGDRVNQPQHF. The CDR3 DNA follows: TGCGCCAGCAGCGAGGGCGACAGGGTCAATCAGCCCCAGCATTTT. This rearrangement joins TRBV5-1 to TRBJ1-5; 7 nucleotides line up with TRBD1. CDR3 length: 15 residues. V lost 4 bases and J lost 3; bases outside the gene matches: 7. The germline V gene has CDR1 SGHRS and CDR2 YFSETQ.

The CDR3 spells CASSKLAGRKETQYF. The CDR3 nucleotides are TGTGCCAGCAGTAAATTGGCGGGTCGAAAAGAGACCCAGTACTTC. The chain combines TRBV28 with TRBJ2-5, with a weak D call TRBD2 (5 bases). The germline V gene has CDR1 MDHEN and CDR2 SYDVKM. The CDR3 consists of 15 residues. V was shortened by 5 bases and J by 3 bases, with 16 bases between the two germline ends.

The chain couples TRBV4-3 to TRBJ2-3, with 9 bases that match TRBD2. J was trimmed by 1 base and V by 6 bases; bases with no gene match: 5. The germline V gene encodes CDR1 LGHNA and CDR2 YSLEER. This CDR3 comprises 15 residues. This chain's CDR3 is CASSPGLARTDTQYF. CDR3 in DNA: TGCGCCAGCAGTCCTGGACTAGCGCGCACAGATACGCAGTATTTT.

The rearrangement joins TRBV15 to TRBJ2-5; D is perhaps TRBD2 (5 bases). This CDR3 has 14 amino acids. CDR1 is LNHNV, CDR2 YYDKDF, per germline (reference sequence). V lost 0 bases and J lost 3, with 8 bases in between. Written as DNA, the CDR3 is TGTGCCACCAGCAGAGATTACGGGAAAGAGACCCAGTACTTC. This gives the protein CATSRDYGKETQYF.

The chain employs TRBV27 and TRBJ1-2, with 9 positions matching TRBD1. V dropped 3 bases and J dropped 13; count of bases not matched to a gene: 9. The germline gives CDR1 MNHEY, CDR2 SMNVEV (reference sequence). There are 13 residues in the CDR3. In DNA form, the CDR3 reads TGTGCCAGCAGTTTTTATTCCGGACAGGGGTGCACCTTC. It specifies CASSFYSGQGCTF.

This clone was found once. J is TRBJ2-3 and V is TRBV29-1; 9 positions match TRBD2. The CDR3 is 13 amino acids. The V and J ends lost 7 bases and 1 base, in that order; junction bases with no gene match: 3. Germline V gene lookup returns CDR1 SQVTM and CDR2 ANQGSEA. CDR3 in DNA: TGCAGCGCCCGACTAGCGGGCACAGATACGCAGTATTTT. Translating gives CSARLAGTDTQYF.

CDR3 DNA sequence: TGTGCCAGCTCACAAAATCCCGAGACTGAAGCTTTCTTT. This encodes CASSQNPETEAFF. The chain combines TRBV18 with TRBJ1-1, with no clear D. Trimming removed 4 bases at V and 5 bases at J, with 11 bases between. This CDR3 is built from 13 residues. Germline CDR1 is KGHSH and CDR2 is LQKENI.

The chain has TRBV7-6 and TRBJ1-4; possibly TRBD1 for D (5 bases). The CDR3 contains 16 residues. The ends were cut back, 3 bases at V and 3 bases at J, with 14 bases in the middle. Germline V gives CDR1 SGHVS, CDR2 FNYEAQ. CDR3 sequence reads: CASSFGGAGPNEKLFF. The CDR3 bases are TGTGCCAGCAGCTTTGGAGGGGCCGGGCCTAATGAAAAACTGTTTTTT.

This clone has just a few counts. J is TRBJ2-1 and V is TRBV7-3; TRBD1 matches 12 bases. The CDR3 is 15 residues long. After removal of 5 bases from V and 8 bases from J, the junction contained 7 bases not matched to a gene. In germline, CDR1 is SGHTA, CDR2 FQGTGA. CDR3 nucleotide sequence: TGTGCCAGCAGCCTCGCGGGACAGGGGGCATATGAGCAGTTCTTC. It is translated as CASSLAGQGAYEQFF.

This clone was picked up a small number of times. The chain uses TRBV5-6 and TRBJ2-2; D not resolved. Per germline, CDR1 SGHDT and CDR2 YYEEEE. Trimming stripped 0 bases from V and 6 bases from J, with 6 bases between. The CDR3 contains 13 residues. The CDR3 loop reads CASSLASAGELFF. The DNA of the CDR3 is TGTGCCAGCAGCTTGGCCTCTGCCGGGGAGCTGTTTTTT.

The V gene is TRBV5-6, the J gene TRBJ1-1; D ambiguous. The germline V and J ends were trimmed by 0 bases and 3 bases, with 6 bases remaining between them. The CDR3 totals 13 residues. The V gene's germline CDR1 is SGHDT and CDR2 YYEEEE. In DNA form, the CDR3 reads TGTGCCAGCAGCTTGGACAGCTACACTGAAGCTTTCTTT. As protein: CASSLDSYTEAFF. Using reference TRBV5-6 and TRBJ1-1 for the parts outside the CDR3, the full variable domain is DAGVTQSPTHLIKTRGQQVTLRCSPKSGHDTVSWYQQALGQGPQFIFQYYEEEERQRGNFPDRFSGHQFPNYSSELNVNALLLGDSALYLCASSLDSYTEAFFGQGTRLTVV.

The chain links TRBV28 to TRBJ2-5; 8 bases align to TRBD2. Looked up from germline, CDR1 is MDHEN and CDR2 is SYDVKM. The CDR3 spans 16 residues. V dropped 7 bases and J dropped 5; count of bases not matched to a gene: 15. The CDR3 loop reads CASTHGEREWRETQYF. For the CDR3, the DNA is TGTGCCAGCACCCACGGAGAGCGGGAGTGGCGGGAGACCCAGTACTTC.

This clone has just a few counts. The chain links TRBV5-4 to TRBJ2-3; 7 nucleotides line up with TRBD2. Germline CDR1 reads SGHNT; CDR2 reads YYREEE (reference sequence). Trimming at V came to 3 bases and at J to 0 bases, leaving 7 bases not matched to a gene. This CDR3 has 16 residues. CDR3 amino acids: CASSSRLAASTDTQYF. The CDR3 DNA reads as TGTGCCAGCAGCTCGAGACTAGCAGCTAGCACAGATACGCAGTATTTT.

V usage is TRBV25-1 and J usage is TRBJ2-7, with TRBD1 matching 7 bases. CDR1 is MGHDK and CDR2 is SYGVNS in the germline V gene. The CDR3 sequence is 15 residues long. Germline trimming cut 1 base from V and 2 bases from J; bases unmatched to any gene: 5. CDR3 DNA: TGTGCCAGCAGTGAATCAGTGGGACAGACCTACGAGCAGTACTTC. This sequence encodes CASSESVGQTYEQYF.

The CDR3: CASSVDPGGLETQYF. In DNA form, the CDR3 reads TGTGCCAGCAGCGTAGACCCAGGGGGCCTCGAGACCCAGTACTTC. The chain is built from TRBV9 and TRBJ2-5, with 8 bases identical to TRBD1. The CDR3 runs to 15 residues. V gave up 0 bases and J gave up 5 bases; unmatched junction bases: 6. The germline gives CDR1 SGDLS, CDR2 YYNGEE.

This clone was found once. This chain uses TRBV15 with TRBJ1-4; D is perhaps TRBD1 (6 bases). This CDR3 has 18 residues. Trimming took off 1 base at V and 8 bases at J, with 23 bases between the two ends. Germline assignment: CDR1 LNHNV and CDR2 YYDKDF (reference sequence). The CDR3 DNA reads as TGTGCCACCAGCAGAGTTCCATTAGTGGCGGGGGCGCAGGAAAAACTGTTTTTT. This gives the protein CATSRVPLVAGAQEKLFF.

J is TRBJ1-4 and V is TRBV19; 7 bases map to TRBD1. CDR3 size: 16 residues. Losses at the gene ends were 2 bases for V and 0 bases for J; bases not matched to a gene: 3. Per germline, CDR1 LNHDA and CDR2 SQIVND (reference sequence). CDR3 sequence: CASSITGTATNEKLFF. The CDR3 nucleotides read TGTGCCAGTAGTATAACAGGGACAGCAACTAATGAAAAACTGTTTTTT.

This chain connects TRBV6-5 to TRBJ2-1; 9 bases line up with TRBD1. CDR1 and CDR2 (germline): MNHEY, SVGAGI. The CDR3 is made up of 15 amino acids. Trimming cost V 6 bases and J 1 base; bases outside gene matches: 4. DNA for the CDR3: TGTGCCAGCAGCAAAGACAGGGGGTCCTACAATGAGCAGTTCTTC. Its protein is CASSKDRGSYNEQFF.

The V and J genes are TRBV5-8 and TRBJ1-4; 8 bases match TRBD1. The CDR3 has 15 amino acids. CDR1 and CDR2 from the germline V gene are SGHTS and YDEGEE. V lost 4 bases to trimming and J lost 5 bases; unmatched junction nucleotides: 7. CDR3 residues: CASSPGQGGNEKLFF. Here the CDR3 DNA reads TGTGCCAGCAGCCCAGGACAGGGCGGGAATGAAAAACTGTTTTTT.

CDR3 sequence reads: CASSFAAGVFYEQYF. CDR3 bases: TGTGCCAGCAGCTTCGCAGCGGGAGTATTCTACGAGCAGTACTTC. The gene calls are TRBV11-1 and TRBJ2-7; 8 bases match TRBD2. The trim removed 3 bases at V and 3 bases at J, leaving 7 bases unmatched. The CDR3 runs to 15 residues. Germline values: CDR1 SGHAT, CDR2 FQDESV (reference sequence).

The rearrangement uses TRBV7-2 and TRBJ2-1; 11 bases are shared with TRBD2. The CDR3 has 14 amino acids. The V gene's germline CDR1 is SGHTA and CDR2 FQGNSA. V was pared by 5 bases and J by 6 bases, with 3 bases of the junction left unmatched. The CDR3 spells CASSPGLAVNEQFF. The DNA for the CDR3 is TGTGCCAGCAGCCCGGGACTAGCGGTCAATGAGCAGTTCTTC.